Below are 8 T cell receptor beta chains sequenced from a single sample in a study of blood T cell repertoires in COVID-19. The table came from immunoSEQ multiplex PCR; TCRdb's copy has only in-frame clones and leaves some out. The top ten hold 5% to 6.5% of the sample, which has about 280,000 clones, almost 85% seen once. The sample was peripheral blood. The source is a man between 50 and 59 years old with active or convalescent COVID-19.

The J gene is TRBJ2-1, the V gene TRBV6-7; TRBD2 aligns across 10 bases. TRBV6-7 is an ORF, and what it does is uncertain. CDR3 length equals 18 residues. The V and J ends lost 1 base and 8 bases, in that order; junction bases with no gene match: 14. The CDR3 reads CASSYWSGRAGRLDEQFF. CDR3 DNA sequence: TGTGCCAGCAGTTACTGGAGCGGGAGGGCCGGAAGGTTGGATGAGCAGTTCTTC.

The rearrangement joins TRBV19 to TRBJ2-7, with D possibly matching TRBD2 (5 bases). The V end was cut by 3 bases, the J end by 5 bases, with 11 bases between. Germline V gene sequence: CDR1 LNHDA, CDR2 SQIVND (reference sequence). This CDR3 is built from 13 residues. CDR3 nucleotide sequence: TGTGCCAGTAGTATTGAGTACGGGGACGAGCAGTACTTC. Translation: CASSIEYGDEQYF.

This clone was seen a few times. Other DNA sequences in the sample encode the same CDR3. The gene calls are TRBV5-1 and TRBJ1-6; TRBD1 matches 8 bases. The trim removed 1 base at V and 6 bases at J, leaving 0 bases unmatched. The length of the CDR3 is 14 residues. Looked up from germline, CDR1 is SGHRS and CDR2 is YFSETQ. DNA of the CDR3: TGCGCCAGCAGCTTGACAGGGGGTAATTCACCCCTCCACTTT. Protein: CASSLTGGNSPLHF.

The chain uses TRBV6-6 and TRBJ1-2, with 8 bases matching TRBD1. Germline-derived CDR1 and CDR2 are MNHNY and SVGAGI (reference sequence). The CDR3 contains 18 residues. The J segment lost 1 base and the V segment lost 5 bases, leaving 15 bases of the junction unmatched. The DNA of the CDR3 is TGTGCCAGCAGTCCGAGACGCTCCGGGACAGGTTATAACTATGGCTACACCTTC. Protein: CASSPRRSGTGYNYGYTF.

This chain joins TRBV9 and TRBJ1-2; 8 bases are shared with TRBD1. The germline CDR1 and CDR2 sequences are SGDLS and YYNGEE. V was clipped by 0 bases and J by 7 bases; unmatched bases: 5. This CDR3 is built from 14 residues. CDR3 in DNA: TGTGCCAGCAGCGTAGGACAGGGGTCTTTTGGCTACACCTTC. It codes for CASSVGQGSFGYTF.

V usage is TRBV5-6 and J usage is TRBJ2-7; 7 positions agree with TRBD2. Germline trimming cut 4 bases from V and 2 bases from J; bases unmatched to any gene: 3. Looked up from germline, CDR1 is SGHDT and CDR2 is YYEEEE. This CDR3 has 13 residues. The CDR3 region has the DNA TGTGCCAGCAGCCCCGGGACTACCTACGAGCAGTACTTC. Translated: CASSPGTTYEQYF. Drawing the rest from reference TRBV5-6 and TRBJ2-7, the complete variable domain is DAGVTQSPTHLIKTRGQQVTLRCSPKSGHDTVSWYQQALGQGPQFIFQYYEEEERQRGNFPDRFSGHQFPNYSSELNVNALLLGDSALYLCASSPGTTYEQYFGPGTRLTVT.

V gene TRBV30 combines with J gene TRBJ2-3, with 10 bases aligning to TRBD1. This CDR3 is built from 14 residues. Looked up from germline, CDR1 is GTSNPN and CDR2 is SVGIG (reference sequence). J was trimmed by 1 base and V by 6 bases; bases with no gene match: 4. The CDR3 loop reads CACSGTGGTDTQYF. CDR3 bases: TGTGCCTGTTCCGGGACAGGGGGCACAGATACGCAGTATTTT. Based on the CDR3 plus reference TRBV30 and TRBJ2-3, the full variable domain is SQTIHQWPATLVQPVGSPLSLECTVEGTSNPNLYWYRQAAGRGLQLLFYSVGIGQISSEVPQNLSASRPQDRQFILSSKKLLLSDSGFYLCACSGTGGTDTQYFGPGTRLTVL.

This chain links TRBV7-9 with TRBJ1-1; 9 bases map to TRBD1. Germline trimming cut 1 base from V and 4 bases from J; bases unmatched to any gene: 10. The CDR3 has 17 amino acids. The germline V gene encodes CDR1 SEHNR and CDR2 FQNEAQ (reference sequence). The CDR3 region has the DNA TGTGCCAGCAGCTTAGGAGCCCCGGGACAGGGTGGCACTGAAGCTTTCTTT. This codes for CASSLGAPGQGGTEAFF.